Given below is one TCR beta chain in context. The target antigen is unknown. The data derive from a study of T-cell reconstitution after alpha-beta-depleted transplantation in children. Preparation of the TCRbeta library involved a method that used unique molecular identifiers. TCRdb independently ran MiXCR on the PCR reads; one entry per CDR3 protein. Of about 120,000 distinct CDR3 sequences in the sample, about a tenth were seen once. The CDR3 length is 12 residues. The germline gives CDR1 KGHSH, CDR2 LQKENI. The V and J ends lost 4 bases and 7 bases respectively, with 10 bases between them. Study conclusions and caveats: T-cell counts and diversity at one year following transplant were attributed mainly to newly produced T cells. About two months after transplant, alpha-beta T cells reportedly came from several hundred expanded graft clones.

The material was PBMCs, obtained before TCRalphabeta/CD19-depleted stem cell transplant. V gene TRBV18 combines with J gene TRBJ2-5; no clear D. The clonotype was recovered from a boy under 10 years old with acute lymphoblastic leukemia, due to receive a stem cell transplant. In DNA, the CDR3 is TGTGCCAGCTCACTGACCGACCGGACCCAGTACTTC. It is translated as CASSLTDRTQYF.